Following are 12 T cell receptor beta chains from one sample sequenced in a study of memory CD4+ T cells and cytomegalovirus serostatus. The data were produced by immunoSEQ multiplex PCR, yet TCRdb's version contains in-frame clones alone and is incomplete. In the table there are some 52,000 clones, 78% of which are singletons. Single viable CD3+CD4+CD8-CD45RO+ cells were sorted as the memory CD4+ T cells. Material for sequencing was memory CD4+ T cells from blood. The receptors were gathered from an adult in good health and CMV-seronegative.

The CDR3 DNA is TGTGCCACCAGCAAAAGACAGGGGGCTCTTAATTCACCCCTCCACTTT. It is translated as CATSKRQGALNSPLHF. The rearrangement uses TRBV15 and TRBJ1-6; 10 positions agree with TRBD1. Germline V gene data show CDR1 as LNHNV and CDR2 as YYDKDF (reference sequence). The CDR3 covers 16 residues. Trimming at V came to 4 bases and at J to 6 bases, leaving 6 bases not matched to a gene.

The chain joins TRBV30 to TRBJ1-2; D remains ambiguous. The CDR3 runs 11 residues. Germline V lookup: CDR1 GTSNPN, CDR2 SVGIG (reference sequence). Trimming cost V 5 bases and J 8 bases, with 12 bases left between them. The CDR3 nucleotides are TGTGCCTGGGCTTTTGACTCGGGCTACACCTTC. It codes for CAWAFDSGYTF.

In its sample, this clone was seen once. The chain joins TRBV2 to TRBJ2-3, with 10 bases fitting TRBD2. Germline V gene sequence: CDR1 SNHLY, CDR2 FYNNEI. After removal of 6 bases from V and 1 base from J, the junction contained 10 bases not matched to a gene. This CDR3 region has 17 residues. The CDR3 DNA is TGTGCCAGCAGAAGGGGATATAGCGGGGGGCGCACAGATACGCAGTATTTT. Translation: CASRRGYSGGRTDTQYF.

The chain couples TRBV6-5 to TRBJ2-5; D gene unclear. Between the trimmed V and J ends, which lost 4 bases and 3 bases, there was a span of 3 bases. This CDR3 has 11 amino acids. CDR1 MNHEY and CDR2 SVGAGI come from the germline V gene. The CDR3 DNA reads TGTGCCAGCAGTTCTAAAGAGACCCAGTACTTC. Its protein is CASSSKETQYF.

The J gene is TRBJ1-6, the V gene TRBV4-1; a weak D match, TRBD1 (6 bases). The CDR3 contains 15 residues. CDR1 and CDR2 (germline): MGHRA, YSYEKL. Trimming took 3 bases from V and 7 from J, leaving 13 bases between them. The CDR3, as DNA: TGCGCCAGCAGCCAGGGGATAACAGGGAATTCACCCCTCCACTTT. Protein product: CASSQGITGNSPLHF.

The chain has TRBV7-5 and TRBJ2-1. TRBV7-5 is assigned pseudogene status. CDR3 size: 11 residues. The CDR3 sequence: CARSLDGEQFF. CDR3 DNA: TGTGCCAGAAGCTTAGATGGGGAGCAGTTCTTC.

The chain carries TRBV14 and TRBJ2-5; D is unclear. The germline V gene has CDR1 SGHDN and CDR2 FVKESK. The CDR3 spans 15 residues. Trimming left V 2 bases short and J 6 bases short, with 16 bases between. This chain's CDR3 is CASSQHATQTKTQYF. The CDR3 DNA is TGTGCCAGCAGCCAACACGCGACCCAAACAAAGACCCAGTACTTC.

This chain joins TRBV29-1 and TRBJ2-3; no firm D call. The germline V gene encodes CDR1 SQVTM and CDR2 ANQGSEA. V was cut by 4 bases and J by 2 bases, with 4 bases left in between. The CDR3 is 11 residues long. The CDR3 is CSVVYTDTQYF. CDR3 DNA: TGCAGCGTTGTTTACACAGATACGCAGTATTTT.

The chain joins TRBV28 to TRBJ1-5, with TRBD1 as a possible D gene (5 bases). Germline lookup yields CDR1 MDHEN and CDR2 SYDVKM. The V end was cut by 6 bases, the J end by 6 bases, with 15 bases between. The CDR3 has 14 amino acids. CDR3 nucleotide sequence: TGTGCCAGCAGGCGAAACTGGGACCGTCAGCCCCAGCATTTT. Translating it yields CASRRNWDRQPQHF.

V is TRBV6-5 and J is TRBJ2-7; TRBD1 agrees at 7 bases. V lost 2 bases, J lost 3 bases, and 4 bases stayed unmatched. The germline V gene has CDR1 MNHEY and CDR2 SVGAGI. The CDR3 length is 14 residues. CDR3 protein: CASSYTGDSYEQYF. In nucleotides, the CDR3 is TGTGCCAGCAGTTACACCGGGGACAGCTACGAGCAGTACTTC.

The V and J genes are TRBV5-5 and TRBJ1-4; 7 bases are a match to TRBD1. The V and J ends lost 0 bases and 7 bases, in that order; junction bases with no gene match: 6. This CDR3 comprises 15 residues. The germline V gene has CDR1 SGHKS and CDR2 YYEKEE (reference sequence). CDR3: CASSLADREGEKLFF. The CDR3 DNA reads TGTGCCAGCAGCTTGGCCGACAGGGAGGGTGAAAAACTGTTTTTT. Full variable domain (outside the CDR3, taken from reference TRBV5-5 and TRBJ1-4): DAGVTQSPTHLIKTRGQQVTLRCSPISGHKSVSWYQQVLGQGPQFIFQYYEKEERGRGNFPDRFSARQFPNYSSELNVNALLLGDSALYLCASSLADREGEKLFFGSGTQLSVL.

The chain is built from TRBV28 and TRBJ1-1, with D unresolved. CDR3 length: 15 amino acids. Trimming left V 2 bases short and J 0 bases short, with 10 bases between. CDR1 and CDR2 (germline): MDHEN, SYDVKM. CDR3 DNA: TGTGCCAGCAGTTTACCAGAGTTTATGAACACTGAAGCTTTCTTT. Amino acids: CASSLPEFMNTEAFF.